This passage covers 3 T cell receptor beta chains from one sample sequenced in a study of T cell repertoires in cytomegalovirus infection. TCRdb re-analysed the reads in MiXCR, keeping a single row per CDR3 protein. This table has more than 650,000 distinct CDR3 sequences, roughly 36% appearing once. What was sequenced was PBMCs. All receptors derive from a human donor in good health (CMV status not recorded). Some clones in this sample may be carry-over from other donors' samples.

A remark on this clonotype: A much larger clonotype is one base distant, so this may be a read error. V is TRBV4-2 and J is TRBJ2-5; D unclear. The germline V gene encodes CDR1 LGHNA and CDR2 YNFKEQ. The CDR3 is 11 amino acids. Trimming removed 3 bases from V and 5 bases from J, with 4 bases in between. The CDR3 nucleotides are TGTGCCAGCAGCCAGTGGGAGACCCAGTACTTC. Its translation: CASSQWETQYF.

This clonotype was observed a few times. This rearrangement joins TRBV7-2 to TRBJ2-2; perhaps D is TRBD1 or TRBD2 (6 bases each). This CDR3 contains 17 residues. The V end was cut by 1 base, the J end by 2 bases, with 14 bases between. CDR1 is SGHTA, CDR2 FQGNSA, per germline. The CDR3 DNA sequence: TGTGCCAGCAGCTTAGGTTCCGGGGGCGTCAACACCGGGGAGCTGTTTTTT. As protein: CASSLGSGGVNTGELFF.

Note on this clonotype: Without the conserved terminal phenylalanine or tryptophan, this CDR3 likely stems from a read error. The rearrangement links TRBV6-2 or TRBV6-3 to TRBJ2-1, with 10 bases that match TRBD2. This CDR3 is 17 amino acids long. Germline-derived CDR1 and CDR2 are MNHEY and SVGEGT. After removal of 5 bases from V and 5 bases from J, the junction contained 12 bases not matched to a gene. CDR3 DNA sequence: TGTGCCAGCAGTAATCACCCTAGCGGGAGAAGGAACAATGAGCAGTTCTTA. It is translated as CASSNHPSGRRNNEQFL.